This T cell receptor (beta chain) stems from a study of identical twins. Overall study results and limits: Models underestimated out-of-frame TCR alpha sharing in monozygotic twins. Reduced insertions were recorded for abundant cord blood beta clonotypes, with no such pattern in memory repertoires.

Using its own MiXCR run on the 5' RACE reads, TCRdb lists one record per CDR3 protein. Of around 100,000 distinct CDR3 sequences listed, under 7% are singletons. V trimming: 5 bases; J trimming: 1 base; junction bases outside the gene matches: 14. This CDR3 is 18 amino acids long. Germline values: CDR1 SGHRS, CDR2 YFSETQ. This clonotype was recorded many times. Its matching antigen is unknown. V is TRBV5-1 and J is TRBJ2-3; 9 nucleotides align to TRBD2. This TCR was recovered from a woman in her fifties or sixties in good health. Sequencing was done on a sample of memory T cells sorted from blood. CDR3 region: CASRRRLAVQWGTDTQYF. DNA of the CDR3: TGCGCCAGCAGACGAAGACTAGCGGTCCAGTGGGGCACAGATACGCAGTATTTT. The whole variable domain, remainder taken from reference TRBV5-1 and TRBJ2-3, is KAGVTQTPRYLIKTRGQQVTLSCSPISGHRSVSWYQQTPGQGLQFLFEYFSETQRNKGNFPGRFSGRQFSNSRSEMNVSTLELGDSALYLCASRRRLAVQWGTDTQYFGPGTRLTVL.